Given below is one T cell receptor (beta chain) in context. In contrast to the negatively isolated CD8+ and CD4+ T cells, TEMRA cells were FACS-enriched. The data belong to a study of CD8 T cells in Susac syndrome. V was trimmed by 10 bases and J by 6 bases, leaving 18 bases between them. CDR1 is MNHEY, CDR2 SVGAGI, per germline. There are 13 residues in the CDR3. cDNA came from approximately 0.5 to 1 ug RNA primed by random hexamers. The CDR3 of TCR beta was amplified by immunoSEQ multiplex PCR across 54 Vbeta and 13 Jbeta. TCRdb independently ran MiXCR on the immunoSEQ multiplex PCR reads; one entry per CDR3 protein. Seen here are about 200,000 distinct CDR3 sequences, about 94% observed once, and the top ten hold about 0.12%.

The chain is built from TRBV6-5 and TRBJ1-2; D possibly corresponds to TRBD1 (5 bases). Sequencing used CD8+ T cells from PBMCs. This sequence was found in a human donor with multiple sclerosis. The DNA for the CDR3 is TGTGCCACCGGTATGGGGGGATTGGATGGCTACACCTTC. Amino acids: CATGMGGLDGYTF.